The 21 T cell receptor beta chains listed next were all sequenced from one sample in a study of radiation and T cells in renal cell carcinoma. The assay was immunoSEQ multiplex PCR, and TCRdb's table has in-frame clones only and misses some. Of over 120,000 clones listed, around nine tenths are singletons. Time point of the sample: baseline pretreatment blood. Treatment specified: 15 Gy SBRT to primary tumor, nephrectomy 4 weeks later. The sequenced sample was blood, obtained from a patient whose treatment included radiotherapy and nephrectomy. These receptors were obtained from a woman in her forties or fifties with renal cell carcinoma.

The rearrangement uses TRBV7-2 and TRBJ2-1; D uncertain. Germline-derived CDR1 and CDR2 are SGHTA and FQGNSA. V shed 1 base and J shed 0 bases, with 10 bases lying between them. This CDR3 comprises 16 residues. CDR3 sequence: CASSLVAPSSYNEQFF. The CDR3 DNA is TGTGCCAGCAGCTTAGTTGCCCCGAGCTCCTACAATGAGCAGTTCTTC.

This clone was seen only a few times. The CDR3 DNA is TGCAGCGCCGGGGCGGGGGAGTGGAACACTGAAGCTTTCTTT. Protein product: CSAGAGEWNTEAFF. The chain carries TRBV29-1 and TRBJ1-1; possibly TRBD1 for D (5 bases). This CDR3 has 14 residues. Trimming took off 7 bases at V and 1 base at J, with 16 bases between the two ends. Germline V gene lookup returns CDR1 SQVTM and CDR2 ANQGSEA.

The chain has TRBV6-5 and TRBJ1-1; D gene ambiguous. The CDR3 spans 13 residues. With 3 bases removed from V and 4 bases from J, the gap between germline ends came to 9 bases. Germline V gene lookup returns CDR1 MNHEY and CDR2 SVGAGI. The DNA of the CDR3 is TGTGCCAGCAGTTATTCGGTGCGCACTGAAGCTTTCTTT. Translating it yields CASSYSVRTEAFF.

This sequence joins TRBV4-2 and TRBJ2-3; possibly TRBD2 for D (6 bases). The CDR3 sequence is 16 residues long. The germline V gene has CDR1 LGHNA and CDR2 YNFKEQ. V was pared by 4 bases and J by 0 bases, with 14 bases between. The CDR3 sequence is CASSLHRGTSTDTQYF. The CDR3, as DNA: TGTGCCAGCAGCCTTCACCGGGGGACTAGCACAGATACGCAGTATTTT.

The V call is TRBV5-1, the J call TRBJ2-7, with D tentatively TRBD1 (5 bases). V shed 4 bases and J shed 0 bases, with 8 bases lying between them. This CDR3 region has 13 residues. Germline V gene sequence: CDR1 SGHRS, CDR2 YFSETQ. The CDR3 loop is CASSADISYEQYF. The CDR3 DNA reads TGCGCCAGCAGCGCGGACATCTCCTACGAGCAGTACTTC.

The chain uses TRBV5-1 and TRBJ2-1; tentative D call: TRBD1 (5 bases). Germline CDR1 reads SGHRS; CDR2 reads YFSETQ. This CDR3 is built from 14 residues. Trimming removed 2 bases from V and 0 bases from J, with 6 bases in between. The CDR3 bases are TGCGCCAGCAGCTTACAGGACTCCTACAATGAGCAGTTCTTC. Translated, it gives CASSLQDSYNEQFF.

The V and J genes are TRBV6-5 and TRBJ1-4, with TRBD1 matching over 10 bases. Trimming cost V 9 bases and J 3 bases; bases outside gene matches: 7. The CDR3 spans 15 residues. Germline CDR1 is MNHEY and CDR2 is SVGAGI. CDR3 coding DNA: TGTGCCAGTGGCCGGGACAGGGGTGCTAATGAAAAACTGTTTTTT. Its protein product is CASGRDRGANEKLFF.

This chain connects TRBV19 to TRBJ1-3; 7 bases agree with TRBD1. Looked up from germline, CDR1 is LNHDA and CDR2 is SQIVND (reference sequence). The V segment lost 5 bases and the J segment 2 bases; nucleotides outside the gene matches: 6. The CDR3 sequence is 15 residues long. CDR3 DNA: TGTGCCAGTAGTGAAAAGGGGGCGCCTGGAAACACCATATATTTT. Translated, it gives CASSEKGAPGNTIYF.

In DNA, the CDR3 is TGTGCCATCAGTGACCGGGGGCAGGGTACGTACGAGCAGTACTTC. Its translation is CAISDRGQGTYEQYF. The chain links TRBV10-3 to TRBJ2-7; D assignment may be TRBD1 or TRBD2 (6 bases each). Germline CDR1 reads ENHRY; CDR2 reads SYGVKD. Trimming stripped 3 bases from V and 4 bases from J, with 16 bases between. The CDR3 has 15 residues.

In nucleotides, the CDR3 is TGTGCCAGCAGCTTAGTTGGGGACAATGAGCAGTTCTTC. It is translated as CASSLVGDNEQFF. The rearrangement joins TRBV7-6 to TRBJ2-1; no reliable D call. V was shortened by 1 base and J by 5 bases, with 6 bases between the two germline ends. This CDR3 has 13 residues. Germline V lookup: CDR1 SGHVS, CDR2 FNYEAQ.

The chain employs TRBV9 and TRBJ1-6; D perhaps matches TRBD1 (5 bases). V gave up 4 bases and J gave up 0 bases, with 17 bases separating them. CDR3 length: 18 amino acids. Germline V gives CDR1 SGDLS, CDR2 YYNGEE. Here the CDR3 reads CASSPSVGRSSYNSPLHF. As DNA, the CDR3 is TGTGCCAGCAGCCCTTCCGTGGGACGGAGCTCCTATAATTCACCCCTCCACTTT. Using reference TRBV9 and TRBJ1-6 for the parts outside the CDR3, the full variable domain is DSGVTQTPKHLITATGQRVTLRCSPRSGDLSVYWYQQSLDQGLQFLIQYYNGEERAKGNILERFSAQQFPDLHSELNLSSLELGDSALYFCASSPSVGRSSYNSPLHFGNGTRLTVT.

The chain employs TRBV7-6 and TRBJ2-2; maybe TRBD1 (5 bases). The CDR3 is 21 amino acids. The germline gives CDR1 SGHVS, CDR2 FNYEAQ. Between the trimmed V and J ends, which lost 5 bases and 2 bases, there was a span of 30 bases. In DNA form, the CDR3 reads TGTGCCAGCAGCCCCCGGCGGCAGGGTTCTAACTCATATAAAAACACCGGGGAGCTGTTTTTT. It encodes CASSPRRQGSNSYKNTGELFF.

The chain combines TRBV6-6 with TRBJ2-7, with unresolved D. V lost 0 bases to trimming and J lost 0 bases, with 9 bases between them. The germline CDR1 and CDR2 sequences are MNHNY and SVGAGI (reference sequence). The CDR3 is 15 residues long. The CDR3 nucleotides are TGTGCCAGCAGTTACTCGGGCATACACTCCTACGAGCAGTACTTC. Translation gives CASSYSGIHSYEQYF.

V is TRBV6-6 and J is TRBJ2-7; TRBD1 or TRBD2 may be the D gene (5 bases each). The germline V gene encodes CDR1 MNHNY and CDR2 SVGAGI (reference sequence). Trimming took off 6 bases at V and 10 bases at J, with 19 bases between the two ends. The CDR3 totals 13 residues. In DNA, the CDR3 is TGTGCCAGCAGCCAGAGGGACGGATCGAATCAGTACTTC. Its translation is CASSQRDGSNQYF.

CDR3 sequence (DNA): TGTGCCAGCAGTTACCCCGGCCAGCCCCAGCATTTT. It specifies CASSYPGQPQHF. V and J are TRBV6-5 and TRBJ1-5; D gene ambiguous. The V and J ends lost 2 bases and 7 bases respectively, with 6 bases between them. Germline V gene lookup returns CDR1 MNHEY and CDR2 SVGAGI. This CDR3 region has 12 residues.

The V call is TRBV6-5, the J call TRBJ2-5; D may be TRBD2 (5 bases). The assigned J gene may be wrong: the sequence end matches TRBJ2-7 better. CDR3 size: 13 residues. Germline CDR1 and CDR2: MNHEY and SVGAGI. This CDR3 reads CASSSGKTYEQYF. The CDR3 nucleotides are TGTGCCAGCAGTTCCGGGAAAACCTACGAGCAGTACTTC.

The chain has TRBV10-2 and TRBJ2-3, with a tentative D call TRBD1 (6 bases). Trimming removed 2 bases from V and 2 bases from J, with 11 bases in between. The germline V gene has CDR1 WSHSY and CDR2 SAAADI. CDR3 length equals 15 residues. CDR3 DNA sequence: TGCGCCAGCAGTGAGCGATTGGGGGCCACAGATACGCAGTATTTT. Protein: CASSERLGATDTQYF.

J is TRBJ1-5 and V is TRBV19, with D possibly matching TRBD1 (5 bases). Deletions cut 3 bases from V and 2 bases from J, with 11 bases between. CDR1 is LNHDA, CDR2 SQIVND, per germline (reference sequence). This CDR3 has 15 residues. CDR3 bases: TGTGCCAGTAGTATTATGTTAGGGGGCAATCAGCCCCAGCATTTT. It translates to CASSIMLGGNQPQHF.

There are many counts of this clone. V gene TRBV2 combines with J gene TRBJ2-3; D call uncertain. V was clipped by 9 bases and J by 4 bases, with 11 bases between them. The CDR3 spans 12 residues. The germline V gene has CDR1 SNHLY and CDR2 FYNNEI. The CDR3 nucleotides are TGTGCCAGGGGCAGGTACGCAGATACGCAGTATTTT. Translating gives CARGRYADTQYF.

This sequence joins TRBV5-1 and TRBJ2-1, with 7 nucleotides matching TRBD1. Germline V gene sequence: CDR1 SGHRS, CDR2 YFSETQ. The length of the CDR3 is 14 residues. J was trimmed by 7 bases and V by 6 bases; bases with no gene match: 10. This CDR3 is CASTVAGTDNEQFF. For the CDR3, the DNA is TGCGCCAGCACTGTAGCCGGGACAGATAATGAGCAGTTCTTC.

Worth noting for this clone: The sample has other DNA sequences that encode this CDR3 too. The V call is TRBV5-4, the J call TRBJ2-5; D is unresolved. CDR1 is SGHNT and CDR2 is YYREEE in the germline V gene (reference sequence). The CDR3 consists of 14 residues. V lost 0 bases, J lost 1 base, and 7 bases lay in between. The CDR3: CASSLGGAQETQYF. The CDR3 DNA is TGTGCCAGCAGCTTGGGGGGTGCCCAAGAGACCCAGTACTTC.